This entry lists 27 T cell receptor beta chains sequenced from one sample in a study of T cells in Graves' hyperthyroidism and ophthalmopathy (dated by TCRdb to about 2019). The library was produced with multiplex PCR. This sample was sequenced with an Illumina HiSeq 2000. The TCR beta CDR3 regions were amplified from RNA transcripts. For the first round of RT-PCR on the TCR CDR3, the HTBI primer set was used together with the Qiagen OneStep RT-PCR kit. TCRdb trimmed the raw reads at Q25, called clones with MiXCR and kept productive beta chains. Each CDR3 protein gets just one entry, which takes the most common genes and DNA from the rows behind it. The sample table records roughly 750,000 distinct CDR3 sequences; roughly 17% of these occur just once. Roughly 8% of the sample lies in the top ten. The specimen sequenced was blood. The receptors stem from a man between 18 and 35 years old with Graves' hyperthyroidism.

This rearrangement joins TRBV12-3 or TRBV12-4 to TRBJ1-3, with D possibly being TRBD1 (6 bases). V was trimmed by 7 bases and J by 2 bases, leaving 21 bases between them. This CDR3 is 17 amino acids long. Here the CDR3 DNA reads TGTGCCAGCACCCTCCGACGTCGGGGGGGCCCTGGAAACACCATATATTTT. This gives the protein CASTLRRRGGPGNTIYF.

This clonotype was seen repeatedly, ten times or more. V usage is TRBV2 and J usage is TRBJ1-1; D is uncertain. This CDR3 comprises 10 residues. Germline V gives CDR1 SNHLY, CDR2 FYNNEI. Deletions cut 7 bases from V and 11 bases from J, with 11 bases between. Here the CDR3 reads CASTGYYAFF. CDR3 sequence (DNA): TGTGCCAGCACCGGCTATTACGCTTTCTTT. Filled out from reference TRBV2 and TRBJ1-1, the complete variable domain reads EPEVTQTPSHQVTQMGQEVILRCVPISNHLYFYWYRQILGQKVEFLVSFYNNEISEKSEIFDDQFSVERPDGSNFTLKIRSTKLEDSAMYFCASTGYYAFFGQGTRLTVV.

This clonotype has more than one count but fewer than ten. This sequence joins TRBV7-8 and TRBJ2-2, with 13 nucleotides matching TRBD2. Looked up from germline, CDR1 is SGHVS and CDR2 is FQNEAQ. CDR3 length: 16 residues. J gave up 6 bases and V 2 bases, and 3 bases lay outside the gene matches. The CDR3 bases are TGTGCCAGCAGCTTAAGGACTAGCGGGAGTTCCGGGGAGCTGTTTTTT. It translates to CASSLRTSGSSGELFF.

This clonotype has ten or more counts. The V gene is TRBV7-9, the J gene TRBJ2-3, with D perhaps matching TRBD1 or TRBD2 (5 bases each). The CDR3 contains 11 residues. V dropped 11 bases and J dropped 4 bases, with 10 bases sitting between them. CDR1 and CDR2 from the germline V gene are SEHNR and FQNEAQ (reference sequence). This CDR3 is CAGSRADTQYF. The DNA of the CDR3 is TGTGCCGGGAGCAGGGCAGATACGCAGTATTTT.

The table lists this clonotype with many counts. This chain connects TRBV12-3 or TRBV12-4 to TRBJ2-2, with D uncertain. Trimming took off 2 bases at V and 10 bases at J, with 8 bases between the two ends. The CDR3 is 12 amino acids. As DNA, the CDR3 is TGTGCCAGCAGTTTATTACGTGTGGAGCTGTTTTTT. This codes for CASSLLRVELFF.

The V and J genes are TRBV20-1 and TRBJ1-6; D is perhaps TRBD1 (5 bases). This CDR3 spans 14 amino acids. The germline V and J ends were trimmed by 2 bases and 5 bases, with 10 bases remaining between them. Germline V gene sequence: CDR1 DFQATT, CDR2 SNEGSKA (reference sequence). CDR3 sequence: CSARSPGNNSPLHF. The DNA of the CDR3 is TGCAGTGCTAGATCCCCAGGGAATAATTCACCCCTCCACTTT.

This clonotype has at least ten counts. The CDR3 loop reads CASSLDQGVNIQYF. CDR3 DNA sequence: TGTGCCAGCAGCTTAGACCAGGGTGTAAACATTCAGTACTTC. V is TRBV7-8 and J is TRBJ2-4; D may be TRBD1 (5 bases). The V gene's germline CDR1 is SGHVS and CDR2 FQNEAQ. This CDR3 has 14 residues. V dropped 1 base and J dropped 6 bases, with 10 bases sitting between them.

The sample holds many counts of this clonotype. The V gene is TRBV29-1, the J gene TRBJ1-1, with 10 bases that match TRBD1. The CDR3 totals 13 residues. V trimming: 8 bases; J trimming: 4 bases; junction bases outside the gene matches: 7. CDR1 SQVTM and CDR2 ANQGSEA come from the germline V gene. The DNA for the CDR3 is TGCAGCACAACCGGGACAGGGGTCACTGAAGCTTTCTTT. It yields the protein CSTTGTGVTEAFF.

The rearrangement joins TRBV28 to TRBJ1-1; D is possibly TRBD1 (5 bases). The germline V gene encodes CDR1 MDHEN and CDR2 SYDVKM. Trimming stripped 11 bases from V and 3 bases from J, with 16 bases between. The CDR3 consists of 13 residues. CDR3 sequence: CAAQVSLDTEAFF. For the CDR3, the DNA is TGTGCCGCACAGGTTAGCCTTGACACTGAAGCTTTCTTT.

The V call is TRBV28, the J call TRBJ2-7; possibly TRBD1 or TRBD2 for D (5 bases each). CDR3 length equals 14 residues. Germline loops: CDR1 MDHEN, CDR2 SYDVKM. V gave up 5 bases and J gave up 6 bases, with 17 bases separating them. The CDR3 coding sequence is TGTGCCAGCAGTAAGAAGAGAGGGGTTTTCGAGCAGTACTTC. Translation gives CASSKKRGVFEQYF. Drawing the rest from reference TRBV28 and TRBJ2-7, the complete variable domain is DVKVTQSSRYLVKRTGEKVFLECVQDMDHENMFWYRQDPGLGLRLIYFSYDVKMKEKGDIPEGYSVSREKKERFSLILESASTNQTSMYLCASSKKRGVFEQYFGPGTRLTVT.

This clonotype has just a few counts. With a much larger clone just one base away, this may be a read error. The chain uses TRBV28 and TRBJ2-6, with D unclear. Germline V CDR1 and CDR2: MDHEN, SYDVKM. The CDR3 loop spans 16 amino acids. The CDR3: CVSSLVRYSGANVLTF. CDR3 coding DNA: TGTGTCAGCAGTTTGGTCCGATACTCTGGGGCCAACGTCCTGACTTTC.

This clonotype was seen ten or more times. The chain recombines TRBV28 with TRBJ2-7, with 12 bases that match TRBD1. The germline gives CDR1 MDHEN, CDR2 SYDVKM. This CDR3 contains 15 residues. V was pared by 7 bases and J by 10 bases, with 14 bases of the junction left unmatched. The CDR3: CASIQRDRGRDGQYF. The CDR3 nucleotides read TGTGCCAGCATCCAGCGGGACAGGGGGCGGGATGGACAGTACTTC. The full variable domain, rest sourced from reference TRBV28 and TRBJ2-7, is DVKVTQSSRYLVKRTGEKVFLECVQDMDHENMFWYRQDPGLGLRLIYFSYDVKMKEKGDIPEGYSVSREKKERFSLILESASTNQTSMYLCASIQRDRGRDGQYFGPGTRLTVT.

This clonotype was seen ten or more times. The chain combines TRBV20-1 with TRBJ2-4; D remains ambiguous. Germline V gene data show CDR1 as DFQATT and CDR2 as SNEGSKA (reference sequence). V lost 2 bases, J lost 3 bases, and 17 bases lay in between. This CDR3 comprises 16 residues. DNA for the CDR3: TGCAGTGCTAGATTCCTCGGGTGGGATGGCAAAAACATTCAGTACTTC. Translating it yields CSARFLGWDGKNIQYF.

In this sample, this clonotype turned up a few times. The gene calls are TRBV6-2 or TRBV6-3 and TRBJ1-6, with TRBD1 identical over 8 bases. Germline V lookup: CDR1 MNHEY, CDR2 SVGEGT. The CDR3 spans 16 residues. The ends lost 6 bases at V and 0 bases at J; junction bases unmatched: 4. The CDR3, as DNA: TGTGCCAGCAGAAGACAGGGGAGCTCCTATAATTCACCCCTCCACTTT. It yields the protein CASRRQGSSYNSPLHF.

There are a few counts of this clonotype. V usage is TRBV7-9 and J usage is TRBJ2-3, with 8 bases aligning to TRBD2. Per the germline V gene, CDR1 is SEHNR and CDR2 is FQNEAQ (reference sequence). V lost 5 bases and J lost 7; bases outside the gene matches: 11. The CDR3 covers 15 residues. CDR3 DNA sequence: TGTGCCAGCAGCGGTAGCGGGGCTCACCCCAATACGCAGTATTTT. Translating it yields CASSGSGAHPNTQYF.

This clonotype has a count of ten or more. The V gene is TRBV28, the J gene TRBJ1-4; 8 bases align to TRBD1. The CDR3 consists of 15 residues. The trim removed 4 bases at V and 4 bases at J, leaving 5 bases unmatched. Germline V gives CDR1 MDHEN, CDR2 SYDVKM. CDR3 protein: CASSSQGADNEKLFF. The DNA for the CDR3 is TGTGCCAGCAGTTCTCAGGGGGCCGATAATGAAAAACTGTTTTTT. Complete variable domain (other parts from reference TRBV28 and TRBJ1-4): DVKVTQSSRYLVKRTGEKVFLECVQDMDHENMFWYRQDPGLGLRLIYFSYDVKMKEKGDIPEGYSVSREKKERFSLILESASTNQTSMYLCASSSQGADNEKLFFGSGTQLSVL.

This clonotype showed up many times. The chain recombines TRBV12-3 or TRBV12-4 with TRBJ2-7; 10 bases fit TRBD1. The CDR3 runs 13 residues. Trimming cost V 6 bases and J 5 bases; bases outside gene matches: 4. The CDR3 loop is CASSRTGGDEQYF. As DNA, the CDR3 is TGTGCCAGCAGCCGGACAGGGGGGGACGAGCAGTACTTC.

This clonotype was seen at least ten times. CDR3 in amino acids: CASSLVSYGYTF. CDR3 DNA: TGTGCCAGCAGTTTGGTCAGCTATGGCTACACCTTC. The chain couples TRBV28 to TRBJ1-2; D is uncertain. Germline V gene lookup returns CDR1 MDHEN and CDR2 SYDVKM. The CDR3 has 12 amino acids. The germline V and J ends were trimmed by 3 bases and 4 bases, with 6 bases remaining between them.

This clonotype was counted many times. The chain carries TRBV6-2 or TRBV6-3 and TRBJ1-5, with 7 nucleotides matching TRBD1. V was clipped by 4 bases and J by 4 bases; unmatched bases: 7. In germline, CDR1 is MNHEY, CDR2 SVGEGT. The CDR3 loop spans 15 amino acids. The CDR3 loop reads CASSSYRGRNQPQHF. The CDR3 nucleotides read TGTGCCAGCAGTTCATACAGGGGACGGAATCAGCCCCAGCATTTT.

This clonotype was observed many times. This chain joins TRBV20-1 and TRBJ2-7, with D perhaps matching TRBD2 (6 bases). V shed 6 bases and J shed 0 bases, with 15 bases lying between them. Germline values: CDR1 DFQATT, CDR2 SNEGSKA (reference sequence). The CDR3 covers 14 residues. The CDR3 is CSAHSSGPSYEQYF. The CDR3 DNA sequence: TGCAGTGCCCACAGTAGCGGACCCTCCTACGAGCAGTACTTC.

This clonotype was found a few times. CDR3 nucleotide sequence: TGTGCCAGCAGTTTAGGAGGTGTGGGGGGGGAAAGCTCCTATAATTCACCCCTCCACTTT. Translating gives CASSLGGVGGESSYNSPLHF. The chain carries TRBV28 and TRBJ1-6, with D possibly matching TRBD1 (5 bases). The V end lost 2 bases, the J end lost 0 bases, and 20 bases lay between the germline ends. CDR1 MDHEN and CDR2 SYDVKM come from the germline V gene. The length of the CDR3 is 20 residues.

In this sample, this clonotype turned up many times. The chain links TRBV18 to TRBJ1-1, with D perhaps TRBD1 (5 bases). Between the trimmed V and J ends, which lost 3 bases and 4 bases, there was a span of 9 bases. Germline loops: CDR1 KGHSH, CDR2 LQKENI. This CDR3 comprises 13 residues. The CDR3 sequence is CASSPRARTEAFF. In DNA, the CDR3 is TGTGCCAGCTCACCCAGGGCCCGCACTGAAGCTTTCTTT.

This sequence joins TRBV2 and TRBJ1-1; possible D gene TRBD1, 6 bases. This CDR3 has 13 amino acids. The ends were cut back, 6 bases at V and 5 bases at J, with 13 bases in the middle. Germline-derived CDR1 and CDR2 are SNHLY and FYNNEI. Here the CDR3 reads CASRVGAGTEAFF. CDR3 DNA: TGTGCCAGCAGGGTGGGGGCTGGAACTGAAGCTTTCTTT. The whole variable domain, filled in from reference TRBV2 and TRBJ1-1, reads EPEVTQTPSHQVTQMGQEVILRCVPISNHLYFYWYRQILGQKVEFLVSFYNNEISEKSEIFDDQFSVERPDGSNFTLKIRSTKLEDSAMYFCASRVGAGTEAFFGQGTRLTVV.

The CDR3 DNA is TGTGCCAGCAGTTTACCGGCGGAACGTCAAACCGAAGCTTTCTTT. It encodes CASSLPAERQTEAFF. The rearrangement links TRBV28 to TRBJ1-1, with no clear D. The V end was cut by 2 bases, the J end by 8 bases, with 18 bases between. Germline values: CDR1 MDHEN, CDR2 SYDVKM. The CDR3 covers 15 residues.

This clonotype was seen many times. This chain joins TRBV18 and TRBJ2-3; possible D gene TRBD2, 5 bases. The CDR3 loop spans 15 amino acids. Germline CDR1 KGHSH, CDR2 LQKENI. Trimming removed 1 base at V and 3 bases at J, with 11 bases between. CDR3 DNA sequence: TGTGCCAGCTCACCACAAGAGGGAAGGACAGATACGCAGTATTTT. It is translated as CASSPQEGRTDTQYF. Based on the CDR3 plus reference TRBV18 and TRBJ2-3, the full variable domain is NAGVMQNPRHLVRRRGQEARLRCSPMKGHSHVYWYRQLPEEGLKFMVYLQKENIIDESGMPKERFSAEFPKEGPSILRIQQVVRGDSAAYFCASSPQEGRTDTQYFGPGTRLTVL.

This clonotype has ten or more counts. V and J are TRBV7-8 and TRBJ1-1; D is unresolved. This CDR3 has 14 amino acids. The V gene's germline CDR1 is SGHVS and CDR2 FQNEAQ. V was trimmed by 0 bases and J by 4 bases, leaving 9 bases between them. The CDR3 loop is CASSLAGSSTEAFF. For the CDR3, the DNA is TGTGCCAGCAGCTTAGCTGGGAGTAGCACTGAAGCTTTCTTT. The full variable domain, in which reference TRBV7-8 and TRBJ1-1 provide the parts outside the CDR3, is GAGVSQSPRYKVAKRGQDVALRCDPISGHVSLFWYQQALGQGPEFLTYFQNEAQLDKSGLPSDRFFAERPEGSVSTLKIQRTQQEDSAVYLCASSLAGSSTEAFFGQGTRLTVV.

This rearrangement joins TRBV28 to TRBJ1-1; maybe TRBD1 (5 bases). CDR3 length: 15 residues. In germline, CDR1 is MDHEN, CDR2 SYDVKM. Trimming removed 4 bases at V and 5 bases at J, with 17 bases between. The CDR3 DNA is TGTGCCAGCAGTTGGGGGGGGGGGGGACCGACTGAAGCTTTCTTT. This gives the protein CASSWGGGGPTEAFF.